This T cell receptor (beta chain) was sequenced in a study of cytomegalovirus exposure and HLA in healthy donors. Trimming left V 3 bases short and J 5 bases short, with 16 bases between. Germline V CDR1 and CDR2: SEHNR, FQNEAQ (reference sequence). The CDR3 length is 15 residues. The method was immunoSEQ multiplex PCR; TCRdb's version includes in-frame clones alone and lacks a portion of them. The sample shows about 110,000 clones, less than 90% of them seen only once. This TCR derives from a woman under 30 in good health and CMV-seropositive. The sample comprised PBMCs. V gene TRBV7-9 combines with J gene TRBJ1-2; TRBD1 might be the D (6 bases). The CDR3 region is CASSLLTGTMYGYTF. The CDR3 coding sequence is TGTGCCAGCAGCTTGCTTACCGGGACAATGTATGGCTACACCTTC.